These T cell receptor beta chains were read from a single sample in a study of Ad26.COV2.S vaccination and SARS-CoV-2 variants. Clones were sequenced by immunoSEQ multiplex PCR, and TCRdb holds only the in-frame ones, with some missing. The table includes 380,000 or so clones, 83% detected once. This specimen consisted of peripheral blood, obtained in a trial of Ad26.COV2.S vaccine versus placebo. The receptors originated from a person aged 18 to 59 who received the Ad26.COV2.S COVID-19 vaccine or a placebo. Both conserved end residues are part of each CDR3. A D gene is named only where the DNA matches it firmly. Clone size appears in some rows only: once, few, many, or a class for an expanded clone.

v_call: TRBV6-5
d_call: NA
j_call: TRBJ2-7
clone_size: once
cdr3_aa: CASSYDGLGSYEQYF
cdr3_nt: TGTGCCAGCAGTTACGACGGACTGGGGTCCTACGAGCAGTACTTC

v_call: TRBV2
d_call: TRBD2
j_call: TRBJ2-1
clone_size: many
cdr3_aa: CASSEREGPYNEQFF
cdr3_nt: TGTGCCAGCAGTGAGCGGGAGGGTCCCTACAATGAGCAGTTCTTC

v_call: TRBV28
d_call: NA
j_call: TRBJ2-7
clone_size: NA
cdr3_aa: CASSFARGQYF
cdr3_nt: TGTGCCAGCAGTTTCGCCAGGGGGCAGTACTTC

v_call: TRBV6-5
d_call: TRBD2
j_call: TRBJ2-3
clone_size: NA
cdr3_aa: CASRMLAGAGDTQYF
cdr3_nt: TGTGCCAGCAGGATGCTAGCGGGGGCAGGGGATACGCAGTATTTT

v_call: TRBV27
d_call: NA
j_call: TRBJ1-2
clone_size: NA
cdr3_aa: CASSRRPIGVGYTF
cdr3_nt: TGTGCCAGCAGTCGCCGCCCTATTGGGGTTGGCTACACCTTC

v_call: TRBV29-1
d_call: TRBD1
j_call: TRBJ2-2
clone_size: NA
cdr3_aa: CSVLTGVPTGELFF
cdr3_nt: TGCAGCGTTTTGACAGGGGTGCCCACCGGGGAGCTGTTTTTT

v_call: TRBV4-3
d_call: NA
j_call: TRBJ2-7
clone_size: NA
cdr3_aa: CASSQEGPASYEQYF
cdr3_nt: TGCGCCAGCAGCCAAGAAGGTCCAGCCTCCTACGAGCAGTACTTC

v_call: TRBV6-5
d_call: NA
j_call: TRBJ2-5
clone_size: once
cdr3_aa: CANSLAGIKETQYF
cdr3_nt: TGTGCCAACTCCTTGGCGGGAATAAAAGAGACCCAGTACTTC

v_call: TRBV7-9
d_call: NA
j_call: TRBJ1-1
clone_size: NA
cdr3_aa: CASRHGSQSLKAFF
cdr3_nt: TGTGCCAGCAGGCACGGGTCTCAGAGCCTAAAAGCTTTCTTT

v_call: TRBV19
d_call: NA
j_call: TRBJ1-5
clone_size: NA
cdr3_aa: CASKDLDSSNQPQHF
cdr3_nt: TGTGCCAGTAAAGATCTCGACAGTAGCAATCAGCCCCAGCATTTT

v_call: TRBV9
d_call: NA
j_call: TRBJ2-7
clone_size: NA
cdr3_aa: CASSVEAQAYEQYF
cdr3_nt: TGTGCCAGCAGCGTAGAGGCCCAAGCCTACGAGCAGTACTTC

v_call: TRBV4-3
d_call: NA
j_call: TRBJ2-1
clone_size: NA
cdr3_aa: CASSPGVLSYNEQFF
cdr3_nt: TGCGCCAGCAGCCCGGGGGTCCTGTCCTACAATGAGCAGTTCTTC

v_call: TRBV9
d_call: NA
j_call: TRBJ2-5
clone_size: NA
cdr3_aa: CASSFTPQETQYF
cdr3_nt: TGTGCCAGCAGTTTTACACCCCAAGAGACCCAGTACTTC

v_call: TRBV28
d_call: TRBD2
j_call: TRBJ2-7
clone_size: once
cdr3_aa: CASRTSGGYSYEQYF
cdr3_nt: TGTGCCAGCAGAACTAGCGGGGGGTACTCCTACGAGCAGTACTTC

v_call: TRBV7-8
d_call: NA
j_call: TRBJ2-3
clone_size: NA
cdr3_aa: CASSPFTDTQYF
cdr3_nt: TGTGCCAGCAGCCCCTTTACAGATACGCAGTATTTT

v_call: TRBV9
d_call: NA
j_call: TRBJ2-3
clone_size: NA
cdr3_aa: CASSVGDSTDTQYF
cdr3_nt: TGTGCCAGCAGCGTGGGGGACTCGACAGATACGCAGTATTTT

v_call: TRBV5-1
d_call: NA
j_call: TRBJ1-1
clone_size: NA
cdr3_aa: CASRGRSSNTEAFF
cdr3_nt: TGCGCCAGCAGGGGCAGGTCATCGAACACTGAAGCTTTCTTT

v_call: TRBV5-1
d_call: TRBD2
j_call: TRBJ2-3
clone_size: NA
cdr3_aa: CASMAGAEDTQYF
cdr3_nt: TGCGCCAGCATGGCGGGAGCGGAAGATACGCAGTATTTT

v_call: TRBV20-1
d_call: NA
j_call: TRBJ2-5
clone_size: NA
cdr3_aa: CSASHFQETQYF
cdr3_nt: TGCAGTGCTAGTCACTTCCAAGAGACCCAGTACTTC

v_call: TRBV15
d_call: NA
j_call: TRBJ1-1
clone_size: NA
cdr3_aa: CATSLGLRGNTEAFF
cdr3_nt: TGTGCCACCAGCCTCGGACTTAGAGGCAACACTGAAGCTTTCTTT

v_call: TRBV19
d_call: TRBD1
j_call: TRBJ1-2
clone_size: few
cdr3_aa: CASSHAGQGRRGYTF
cdr3_nt: TGTGCCAGTAGTCACGCCGGACAGGGACGTCGAGGCTACACCTTC

v_call: TRBV12-5
d_call: NA
j_call: TRBJ1-6
clone_size: NA
cdr3_aa: CATGGANNSPLHF
cdr3_nt: TGTGCTACCGGTGGGGCAAATAATTCACCCCTCCACTTT

v_call: TRBV3-1/TRBV3-2
d_call: NA
j_call: TRBJ2-7
clone_size: NA
cdr3_aa: CASSQLQESGTTYEQYF
cdr3_nt: TGTGCCAGCAGCCAACTCCAAGAGAGCGGTACGACCTACGAGCAGTACTTC

v_call: TRBV4-2
d_call: NA
j_call: TRBJ2-7
clone_size: few
cdr3_aa: CASSQATEYSEQYF
cdr3_nt: TGTGCCAGCAGCCAAGCAACGGAGTACAGCGAGCAGTACTTC

v_call: TRBV28
d_call: NA
j_call: TRBJ1-2
clone_size: NA
cdr3_aa: CASRYPQGPAKGGYTF
cdr3_nt: TGTGCCAGCAGGTACCCCCAGGGGCCCGCTAAAGGGGGCTACACCTTC

v_call: TRBV11-3
d_call: TRBD1
j_call: TRBJ1-1
clone_size: once
cdr3_aa: CASSFSYRGHTEAFF
cdr3_nt: TGTGCCAGCAGCTTTAGTTACAGGGGCCACACTGAAGCTTTCTTT

v_call: TRBV6-5
d_call: TRBD1
j_call: TRBJ1-2
clone_size: NA
cdr3_aa: CASNRGYGYTF
cdr3_nt: TGTGCCAGCAACAGGGGCTATGGCTACACCTTC

v_call: TRBV27
d_call: NA
j_call: TRBJ2-5
clone_size: NA
cdr3_aa: CASSSLDRGEETQYF
cdr3_nt: TGTGCCAGCAGTTCTCTCGACAGAGGAGAGGAGACCCAGTACTTC

v_call: TRBV5-1
d_call: NA
j_call: TRBJ2-1
clone_size: NA
cdr3_aa: CASSFQGLYNEQFF
cdr3_nt: TGCGCCAGCAGCTTCCAAGGCCTCTACAATGAGCAGTTCTTC

v_call: TRBV2
d_call: NA
j_call: TRBJ1-2
clone_size: NA
cdr3_aa: CASSVAANYGYTF
cdr3_nt: TGTGCCAGCAGTGTAGCAGCTAACTATGGCTACACCTTC